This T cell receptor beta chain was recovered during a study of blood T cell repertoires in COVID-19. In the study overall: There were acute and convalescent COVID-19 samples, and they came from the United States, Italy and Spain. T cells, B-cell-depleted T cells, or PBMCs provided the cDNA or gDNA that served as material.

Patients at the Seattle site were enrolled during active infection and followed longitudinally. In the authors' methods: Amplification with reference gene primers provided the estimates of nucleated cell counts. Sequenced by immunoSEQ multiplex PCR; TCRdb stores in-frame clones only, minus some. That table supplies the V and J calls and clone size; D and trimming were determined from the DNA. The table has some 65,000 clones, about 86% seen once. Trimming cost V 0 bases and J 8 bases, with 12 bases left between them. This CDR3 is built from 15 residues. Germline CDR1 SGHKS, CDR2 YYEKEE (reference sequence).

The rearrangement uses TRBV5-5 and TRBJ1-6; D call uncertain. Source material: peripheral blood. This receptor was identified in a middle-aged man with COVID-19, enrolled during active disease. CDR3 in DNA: TGTGCCAGCAGCTTGGGCGCCCTCCGGGATTCACCCCTCCACTTT. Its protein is CASSLGALRDSPLHF. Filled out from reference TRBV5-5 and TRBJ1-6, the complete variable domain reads DAGVTQSPTHLIKTRGQQVTLRCSPISGHKSVSWYQQVLGQGPQFIFQYYEKEERGRGNFPDRFSARQFPNYSSELNVNALLLGDSALYLCASSLGALRDSPLHFGNGTRLTVT.